This entry concerns a single T cell receptor (beta chain). Its target is unknown. This sample is drawn from a study of T cell responses to AZD1222 COVID-19 vaccine. Study conclusions and caveats: Of spike-specific TCRs, nearly half reportedly target regions left unmutated in variants. The study found Spike-specific TCR breadth and depth rose after two AZD1222 doses. Vaccine-related CD4 TCRs covered spike, predominating at 160-218 and 743-854. Donors skewed white British and female; clonal diversity was possibly underestimated.

TCRdb's copy holds only in-frame clones and misses some; the assay was immunoSEQ multiplex PCR. The repertoire includes fewer than 300,000 clones, approximately 95% of them detected once, and less than 0.65% sits in the top ten. CDR3 length equals 12 residues. Germline CDR1 reads SEHNR; CDR2 reads FQNEAQ (reference sequence). Trimming removed 5 bases from V and 4 bases from J, with 9 bases in between. The sequenced sample was peripheral blood, obtained on day 0 of AZD1222 vaccination. The sequence was obtained from an adult in good health. The rearrangement joins TRBV7-9 to TRBJ2-7; D is perhaps TRBD2 (5 bases). In DNA form, the CDR3 reads TGTGCCAGCAGCCCGCCGGGGTACGAGCAGTACTTC. It translates to CASSPPGYEQYF. The full variable domain, its missing parts supplied by reference TRBV7-9 and TRBJ2-7, is DTGVSQNPRHKITKRGQNVTFRCDPISEHNRLYWYRQTLGQGPEFLTYFQNEAQLEKSRLLSDRFSAERPKGSFSTLEIQRTEQGDSAMYLCASSPPGYEQYFGPGTRLTVT.